This T cell receptor (beta chain) is from a study of Graves' ophthalmopathy and Graves' hyperthyroidism. This clonotype was found many times. Its antigen remains unknown. Whole-study findings and limits: Among thyroid clonotypes expanded above 0.001 frequency, most also appeared in blood.

CDR1 SQVTM and CDR2 ANQGSEA come from the germline V gene. The CDR3 is 13 amino acids. The V gene lost 3 bases and the J gene lost 1 base, with 9 bases spanning the gap. Participants with hyperthyroidism, aged 18 to 65, were newly diagnosed with under 2 months' duration. Diagnosis used clinical symptoms, serum thyroxine, TRAb, thyroid ultrasound and orbital computed tomography. Investigators amplified TCR beta CDR3 regions from RNA transcripts. The first-round RT-PCR employed HTBI primers together with the Qiagen OneStep RT-PCR kit. A multiplex PCR was then performed as the second round. TCRdb independently ran MiXCR on the multiplex PCR reads; one entry per CDR3 protein. The sample has about 600,000 distinct CDR3 sequences, roughly 39% seen once.

Specimen: peripheral blood or thyroid tissue (not recorded which). This receptor was identified in an adult man with Graves' hyperthyroidism. The rearrangement uses TRBV29-1 and TRBJ2-5; D gene uncertain. CDR3 protein: CSVDVSPQETQYF. The CDR3 nucleotides read TGCAGCGTTGATGTCAGCCCCCAAGAGACCCAGTACTTC.